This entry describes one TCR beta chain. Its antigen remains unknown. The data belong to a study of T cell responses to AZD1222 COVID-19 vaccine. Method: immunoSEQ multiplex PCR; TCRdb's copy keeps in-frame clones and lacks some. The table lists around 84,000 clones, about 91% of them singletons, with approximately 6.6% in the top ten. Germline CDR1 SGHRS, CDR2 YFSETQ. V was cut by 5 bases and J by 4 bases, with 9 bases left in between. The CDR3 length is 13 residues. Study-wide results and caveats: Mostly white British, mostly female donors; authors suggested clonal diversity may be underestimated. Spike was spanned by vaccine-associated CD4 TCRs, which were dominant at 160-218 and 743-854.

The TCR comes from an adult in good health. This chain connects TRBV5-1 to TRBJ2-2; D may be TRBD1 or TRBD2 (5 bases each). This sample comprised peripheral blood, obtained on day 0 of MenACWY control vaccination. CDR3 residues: CASRWGSTGELFF. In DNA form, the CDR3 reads TGCGCCAGCAGGTGGGGGAGCACCGGGGAGCTGTTTTTT.